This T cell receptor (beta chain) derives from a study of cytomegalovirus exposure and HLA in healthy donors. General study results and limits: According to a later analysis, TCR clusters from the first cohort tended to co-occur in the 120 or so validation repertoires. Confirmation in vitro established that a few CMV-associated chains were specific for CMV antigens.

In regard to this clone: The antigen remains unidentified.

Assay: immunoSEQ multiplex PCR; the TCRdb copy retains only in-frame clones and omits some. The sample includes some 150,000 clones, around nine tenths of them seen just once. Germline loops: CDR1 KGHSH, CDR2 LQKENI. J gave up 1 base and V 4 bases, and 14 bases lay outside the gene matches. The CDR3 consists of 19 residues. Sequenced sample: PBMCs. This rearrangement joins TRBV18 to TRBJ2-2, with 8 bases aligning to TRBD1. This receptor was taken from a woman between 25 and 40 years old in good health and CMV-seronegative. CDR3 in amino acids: CASSLKGQAIGGNTGELFF. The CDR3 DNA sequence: TGTGCCAGCTCACTCAAGGGACAGGCCATCGGGGGGAACACCGGGGAGCTGTTTTTT.